This T cell receptor (beta chain) was recorded in a study of cytomegalovirus exposure and HLA in healthy donors. This CDR3 spans 14 amino acids. Germline CDR1 is MNHEY and CDR2 is SMNVEV (reference sequence). Trimming took off 5 bases at V and 5 bases at J, with 15 bases between the two ends. It was with 60 Vbeta and 13 Jbeta primers that the PCR ran. Clones were read by immunoSEQ multiplex PCR, and TCRdb kept only the in-frame ones, dropping some. This sample has over 100,000 clones, with about 70% found just once. This chain links TRBV27 with TRBJ1-2, with a weak D call TRBD1 (6 bases). Sequenced material: PBMCs. The TCR sequence derives from a woman aged 25-40 years in good health and CMV-seronegative. Written as DNA, the CDR3 is TGTGCCAGCAGTACGTCAGGGGTCGGGTATGGCTACACCTTC. Residues: CASSTSGVGYGYTF.